The following is a TCR beta chain sequence with its context. Its specificity is unknown. Sequenced by immunoSEQ multiplex PCR; TCRdb stores in-frame clones only, minus some. Of 35,000 to 45,000 clones listed, 85% to 90% are singletons. This record comes from a study of OX40 agonist ivuxolimab in advanced cancers. Looking at the study overall: Dose-escalation patients were diagnosed with hepatocellular carcinoma, melanoma, renal cell cancer or head and neck cancer. Study results and limitations: Blood T cells, both CD4+ and CD8+, expanded clonally by week 6 at 0.1 to 3.0 mg/kg. In general, CD8+ T cells held more expanded clones than CD4+ did, on average. Patients with a partial response at 0.1-3.0 mg/kg had among the lowest clonal expansion.

Germline V gene sequence: CDR1 SGHVS, CDR2 FNYEAQ. The junction had 5 bases not matched to a gene; V was cut back by 5 bases and J by 2 bases. The CDR3 loop spans 14 amino acids. V is TRBV7-6 and J is TRBJ2-7; 8 bases are shared with TRBD1. This TCR derives from an adult with an advanced solid tumor such as melanoma, head and neck, liver or kidney cancer. Sequenced here: CD4+ or CD8+ T cells sorted from blood, sampled in a trial of the OX40 agonist ivuxolimab. CDR3 residues: CASSPRDRTYEQYF. The CDR3 DNA follows: TGTGCCAGCAGCCCTCGGGACAGGACCTACGAGCAGTACTTC.